Below are 2 T cell receptor beta chains sequenced from a single sample in a study of control samples from healthy donors and cancer patients. Measured with immunoSEQ multiplex PCR; TCRdb has only the in-frame clones, and not every one. The repertoire holds 120,000 or so clones, with about 90% as singletons. The sequenced material came from blood. The receptors were gathered from a man in his late teens or twenties in good health.

The rearrangement links TRBV2 to TRBJ2-7; TRBD1 agrees at 8 bases. CDR3 length: 13 residues. In germline, CDR1 is SNHLY, CDR2 FYNNEI. V lost 9 bases and J lost 2; bases outside the gene matches: 6. The CDR3 sequence: CARGGTGAYEQYF. The CDR3 nucleotides read TGTGCCAGAGGAGGGACAGGAGCCTACGAGCAGTACTTC.

The J gene is TRBJ2-7, the V gene TRBV4-1, with TRBD1 matching over 9 bases. Germline V CDR1 and CDR2: MGHRA, YSYEKL. The CDR3 consists of 16 residues. V was pared by 4 bases and J by 2 bases, with 9 bases of the junction left unmatched. CDR3 in amino acids: CASSLGGDRVTYEQYF. The CDR3 bases are TGCGCCAGCAGCCTGGGAGGGGACAGGGTGACCTACGAGCAGTACTTC.